Each of the 12 T cell receptor beta chains below was sequenced from the same sample in a study of cytomegalovirus exposure and HLA in healthy donors. The PCR made use of 60 Vbeta and 13 Jbeta primers. The method was immunoSEQ multiplex PCR; TCRdb's version includes in-frame clones alone and lacks a portion of them. Of 80,000 to 100,000 clones in the sample, more than 60% are singletons; the top ten hold roughly 2.5%. The material sequenced was PBMCs. The source of these receptors is a man aged 45 to 65 in good health and CMV-seronegative.

V and J are TRBV7-9 and TRBJ1-4; D might be TRBD1 (6 bases). Germline V gene sequence: CDR1 SEHNR, CDR2 FQNEAQ (reference sequence). Trimming removed 5 bases at V and 5 bases at J, with 9 bases between. This CDR3 spans 13 amino acids. CDR3 sequence reads: CASSPQGNEKLFF. DNA of the CDR3: TGTGCCAGCAGCCCCCAGGGGAATGAAAAACTGTTTTTT.

The chain joins TRBV13 to TRBJ2-5, with 7 bases lining up with TRBD1. The germline V gene encodes CDR1 PRHDT and CDR2 FYEKMQ (reference sequence). The CDR3 covers 13 residues. J gave up 5 bases and V 5 bases, and 5 bases lay outside the gene matches. CDR3 sequence: CASSLQGEETQYF. The CDR3 region has the DNA TGTGCCAGCAGCCTCCAGGGGGAGGAGACCCAGTACTTC.

This clone has only a few counts. The chain couples TRBV19 to TRBJ1-5; 7 nucleotides line up with TRBD1. In germline, CDR1 is LNHDA, CDR2 SQIVND (reference sequence). V lost 1 base and J lost 2; bases outside the gene matches: 2. This CDR3 is 15 amino acids long. CDR3 DNA sequence: TGTGCCAGTAGTATAGCAGGGGGTGGCAATCAGCCCCAGCATTTT. Translation gives CASSIAGGGNQPQHF.

For the CDR3, the DNA is TGTGCCAGCAGCTTACAATCAGATACGCAGTATTTT. This codes for CASSLQSDTQYF. This chain links TRBV7-9 with TRBJ2-3; D gene ambiguous. The CDR3 contains 12 residues. V gave up 2 bases and J gave up 4 bases, with 4 bases separating them. Germline V gene data show CDR1 as SEHNR and CDR2 as FQNEAQ (reference sequence).

Of note for this clone: Sequence at one end of the junction differs from germline and may be a read error. In the same sample, other DNA sequences code for this CDR3. V and J are TRBV5-6 and TRBJ1-4, with TRBD1 matching 9 bases. The CDR3 has 15 residues. Looked up from germline, CDR1 is SGHDT and CDR2 is YYEEEE. CDR3 DNA: TGCGCCAGCAGCGTCACAGGGGGCCCTAATGAAAAACTGTTTTTT. Amino acids: CASSVTGGPNEKLFF.

The V and J genes are TRBV6-6 and TRBJ1-2; D is unresolved. The CDR3 is 15 amino acids. V shed 0 bases and J shed 6 bases, with 14 bases lying between them. The germline gives CDR1 MNHNY, CDR2 SVGAGI (reference sequence). CDR3 region: CASSYSGGVWDGYTF. The CDR3 coding sequence is TGTGCCAGCAGTTACTCCGGCGGGGTGTGGGATGGCTACACCTTC.

This clone was seen a few times. The limits of the CDR3 on the DNA are not certain, so only TCRdb's listed CDR3 is given. CDR3 amino acids: CAFEGETAYGCTF. The genes are TRBV30 and TRBJ1-2. CDR1 is GTSNPN and CDR2 is SVGIG in the germline V gene (reference sequence). The CDR3 is 13 residues long, ends included.

This chain links TRBV30 with TRBJ2-7; TRBD2 aligns across 10 bases. The V and J ends lost 5 bases and 4 bases, in that order; junction bases with no gene match: 8. This CDR3 contains 14 residues. CDR1 is GTSNPN and CDR2 is SVGIG in the germline V gene (reference sequence). This chain's CDR3 is CAWGTGLARYEQYF. CDR3 DNA sequence: TGTGCCTGGGGCACGGGACTAGCGAGATACGAGCAGTACTTC.

This clone was observed a single time. This chain joins TRBV10-3 and TRBJ2-7; tentatively, D is TRBD1 (6 bases). CDR3 size: 13 residues. CDR1 and CDR2 (germline): ENHRY, SYGVKD. V was cut by 6 bases and J by 2 bases, with 11 bases left in between. CDR3 region: CAIRVDRTYEQYF. CDR3 DNA: TGTGCCATCAGAGTGGACAGAACCTACGAGCAGTACTTC.

This clone has just a few counts. The chain recombines TRBV6-1 with TRBJ2-7, with 9 nucleotides matching TRBD1. The junction had 4 bases not matched to a gene; V was cut back by 5 bases and J by 2 bases. Germline V gives CDR1 MNHNS, CDR2 SASEGT. The CDR3 runs 14 residues. CDR3 bases: TGTGCCAGCAGTTTGGACAGGGGACCCTACGAGCAGTACTTC. It codes for CASSLDRGPYEQYF.

The chain employs TRBV27 and TRBJ1-2; 7 positions match TRBD1. The CDR3 is made up of 13 amino acids. CDR1 is MNHEY and CDR2 is SMNVEV in the germline V gene (reference sequence). V was clipped by 2 bases and J by 8 bases; unmatched bases: 5. The chain's CDR3 is CASSLNDRAGYTF. In nucleotides, the CDR3 is TGTGCCAGCAGTTTAAACGACAGGGCGGGCTACACCTTC.

The chain employs TRBV5-1 and TRBJ2-1, with 9 bases aligning to TRBD1. The CDR3 sequence is 16 residues long. CDR1 is SGHRS and CDR2 is YFSETQ in the germline V gene. Trimming removed 1 base from V and 9 bases from J; junction bases left unmatched: 11. This CDR3 reads CASSLRTGDSLREQFF. DNA for the CDR3: TGCGCCAGCAGCTTGCGGACAGGGGATTCCCTACGTGAGCAGTTCTTC.